This T cell receptor (beta chain) derives from a study of T cell clones after liver transplantation. The CDR3 is 13 amino acids. Per the germline V gene, CDR1 is LGHNT and CDR2 is FRNRAP. Trimming stripped 1 base from V and 4 bases from J, with 4 bases between. Sorting of unstimulated PBMCs yielded separate CD3+CD4+ and CD3+CD8+ fractions. The protocol was immunoSEQ multiplex PCR, while the TCRdb copy is restricted to in-frame clones and leaves out a portion. The repertoire has some 9,400 clones, approximately 79% of them found once; the top ten carry 18%. Overall study findings and caveats: Post-transplant, graft-donor-reactive CD4 TCRbeta sequences in blood dropped significantly in most of the 8 subjects.

This clone was detected a few times. Its antigen is unknown. The sequence derives from a human donor who received a liver transplant. The gene calls are TRBV12-5 and TRBJ2-2, with D unclear. Sequenced material: CD8+ T cells from blood, taken before liver transplant. CDR3 coding DNA: TGTGCTAGTGGTTTGGGCAGCACCGGGGAGCTGTTTTTT. It specifies CASGLGSTGELFF.